Sequencing of this TCR beta chain was carried out in a study of radiotherapy plus CTLA-4 blockade in lung cancer (dated by TCRdb to 2016 to 2018). With respect to the entire study: Objective responses were observed in around 20% of enrolled patients, and disease control was achieved in about 32%.

Turning to this clone: Its antigen specificity is not known. Per-base quality was not reported, and no clone a single base away is much larger than it.

In this study, focal radiation therapy paired with CTLA-4 blockade (ipilimumab) was tested in patients who had chemo-refractory metastatic non-small-cell lung cancer. On the study overall, not on this receptor specifically: After treatment with radiotherapy and ipilimumab, TCR clones that originated in tumors expanded in peripheral blood. The strongest predictors of response were reported to be early dynamic shifts in blood T cell clones along with a rise in serum interferon-beta following radiation.

For this chain, trimming is 7 bases at the V end and 0 bases at the J end, and the number of junction bases without a gene match is 5. Looking up the germline V gene (reference sequence) yields CDR1 MNHEY and CDR2 SMNVEV. Including cysteine and phenylalanine, the CDR3 has 15 amino acids. This entry keeps only the CDR3 DNA: 45 bases, framed from base 1. Libraries were prepared through the immunoSEQ multiplex PCR assay. This is the immuneACCESS table as TCRdb keeps it, with only in-frame sequences that have V and J called. A part of the clones is gone; compared with another copy, unresolved V genes explain less than half, and the rest is unexplained. Recorded for this sample are roughly 120,000 clones; roughly 74% of them occurred a single time. The ten largest clonotypes hold 5.2% of the sample.

The starting material was peripheral blood, obtained from a patient treated with radiotherapy plus ipilimumab. The chain couples TRBV27 to TRBJ2-2, and 7 junctional nucleotides match TRBD1. The clonotype was recovered from a human donor with non-small cell lung cancer who had a partial response to radiotherapy plus ipilimumab. The DNA sequence is TGTGCCAGCACCCTGGACAGGTCGAACACCGGGGAGCTGTTTTTT. It translates as CASTLDRSNTGELFF.